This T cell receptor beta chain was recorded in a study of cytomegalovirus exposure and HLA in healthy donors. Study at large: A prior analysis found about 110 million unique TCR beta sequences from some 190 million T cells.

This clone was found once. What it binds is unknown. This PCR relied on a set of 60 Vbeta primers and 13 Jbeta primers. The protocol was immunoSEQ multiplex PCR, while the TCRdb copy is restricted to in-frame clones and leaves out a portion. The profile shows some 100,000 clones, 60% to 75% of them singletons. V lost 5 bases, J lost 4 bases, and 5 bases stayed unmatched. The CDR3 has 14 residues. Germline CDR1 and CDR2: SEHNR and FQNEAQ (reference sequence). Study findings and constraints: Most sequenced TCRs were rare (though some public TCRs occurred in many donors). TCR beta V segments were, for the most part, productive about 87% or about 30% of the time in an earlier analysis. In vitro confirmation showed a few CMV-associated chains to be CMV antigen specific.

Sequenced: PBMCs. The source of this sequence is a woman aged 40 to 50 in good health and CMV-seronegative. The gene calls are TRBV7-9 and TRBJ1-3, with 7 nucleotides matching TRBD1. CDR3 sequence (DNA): TGTGCCAGCAGCCTCCGGGACAGAGGAAACACCATATATTTT. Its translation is CASSLRDRGNTIYF.